The 30 T cell receptor beta chains below come from one sample, sequenced in a study of blood T cells in healthy people across ages. Through a sample-barcoded 5' primer and a J-beta primer mix, a second PCR was run for 7 to 11 cycles. TCRdb reprocessed the 5' RACE reads via MiXCR and lists one record per CDR3 protein. The table includes approximately 1.5 million distinct CDR3 sequences, approximately 43% detected once. Sequenced material: blood. Every receptor here comes from a woman between 18 and 30 years old in good health.

This chain connects TRBV12-3 or TRBV12-4 to TRBJ2-4; 12 bases map to TRBD2. Near its end, the DNA agrees better with TRBJ2-7, so the J call may be wrong. The CDR3 spans 15 residues. The CDR3 DNA reads as TGTGCCAGCACCACGACTAGCGGGAGCTTTAGCGAGCAGTACTTC. Protein product: CASTTTSGSFSEQYF.

The chain uses TRBV12-3 or TRBV12-4 and TRBJ1-5, with D unresolved. The CDR3 is made up of 14 amino acids. The germline V and J ends were trimmed by 3 bases and 6 bases, with 12 bases remaining between them. The CDR3 nucleotides read TGTGCCAGCAGTTTTGACGGCGGTGTTCAGCCCCAGCATTTT. It encodes CASSFDGGVQPQHF.

The J gene is TRBJ2-7, the V gene TRBV20-1, with TRBD2 matching over 10 bases. From germline, CDR1 is DFQATT and CDR2 SNEGSKA (reference sequence). J was trimmed by 7 bases and V by 3 bases; bases with no gene match: 12. The CDR3 has 15 amino acids. The CDR3 is CSASERGGYNNEQYF. The CDR3 nucleotides read TGCAGTGCTAGCGAGCGGGGGGGTTATAACAATGAGCAGTACTTC.

This chain links TRBV7-2 with TRBJ1-2, with D possibly TRBD1 on 6 matching bases. Trimming removed 4 bases at V and 5 bases at J, with 14 bases between. This CDR3 has 14 amino acids. Germline-derived CDR1 and CDR2 are SGHTA and FQGNSA. CDR3 sequence (DNA): TGTGCCAGCAGCTCCGGACAGATTTGGTATGGCTACACCTTC. Its protein is CASSSGQIWYGYTF.

The chain joins TRBV30 to TRBJ2-3; TRBD1 might be the D (6 bases). Germline CDR1 reads GTSNPN; CDR2 reads SVGIG (reference sequence). Trimming shortened V by 0 bases and J by 2 bases, and 9 bases separated the two germline ends. The CDR3 extends over 14 amino acids. The CDR3 DNA reads TGTGCCTGGAGTGTAGGGGGAATCACAGATACGCAGTATTTT. This gives the protein CAWSVGGITDTQYF.

The rearrangement joins TRBV11-2 to TRBJ2-7, with D perhaps TRBD2 (6 bases). CDR1 SGHAT and CDR2 FQNNGV come from the germline V gene. The V and J ends lost 0 bases and 0 bases respectively, with 9 bases between them. This CDR3 has 15 residues. The CDR3: CASSLELASSYEQYF. As DNA, the CDR3 is TGTGCCAGCAGCTTAGAACTAGCAAGCTCCTACGAGCAGTACTTC.

The genes are TRBV7-8 and TRBJ2-7; 7 bases map to TRBD2. The J call could be wrong; TRBJ2-5 is a better fit for the DNA end. The CDR3 totals 14 residues. CDR1 SGHVS and CDR2 FQNEAQ come from the germline V gene. The DNA of the CDR3 is TGTGCCAGCACATCTGAAGCGGGAAGGGAGACCCAGTACTTC. This encodes CASTSEAGRETQYF.

A few counts support this clonotype. The V and J genes are TRBV24-1 and TRBJ1-5; D not certain. The ends were cut back, 3 bases at V and 7 bases at J, with 9 bases in the middle. In germline, CDR1 is KGHDR, CDR2 SFDVKD. The CDR3 covers 13 residues. The CDR3 bases are TGTGCCACCAGTGATACGGGTTACCAGCCCCAGCATTTT. Protein sequence: CATSDTGYQPQHF.

This clonotype has a single count. The chain combines TRBV12-3 or TRBV12-4 with TRBJ2-5, with 9 bases aligning to TRBD2. This CDR3 has 14 amino acids. V dropped 5 bases and J dropped 4; count of bases not matched to a gene: 5. The CDR3: CASSGGTSRETQYF. The CDR3 bases are TGTGCCAGCAGTGGGGGGACTAGCCGAGAGACCCAGTACTTC.

V is TRBV27 and J is TRBJ2-2; TRBD1 is a possible D gene (5 bases). Germline V CDR1 and CDR2: MNHEY, SMNVEV (reference sequence). Trimming removed 5 bases at V and 1 base at J, with 17 bases between. CDR3 length: 17 amino acids. The CDR3 reads CASSPDRLKQNTGELFF. Here the CDR3 DNA reads TGTGCCAGCAGTCCCGACAGACTTAAACAGAACACCGGGGAGCTGTTTTTT.

This clonotype has more than one count but fewer than ten. This chain uses TRBV6-2 or TRBV6-3 with TRBJ2-3; D is uncertain. The CDR3 spans 14 residues. The germline V gene encodes CDR1 MNHEY and CDR2 SVGEGT. V was cut by 1 base and J by 5 bases, with 10 bases left in between. CDR3 in amino acids: CASSYLGNEDTQYF. The CDR3 DNA follows: TGTGCCAGCAGTTACTTGGGTAACGAAGATACGCAGTATTTT.

V is TRBV6-2 or TRBV6-3 and J is TRBJ2-7; D is perhaps TRBD1 (6 bases). The V end was cut by 2 bases, the J end by 4 bases, with 9 bases between. Germline V CDR1 and CDR2: MNHEY, SVGEGT. CDR3 length equals 13 residues. The CDR3 spells CASSYPQGYEQYF. The CDR3 coding sequence is TGTGCCAGCAGTTACCCCCAGGGGTACGAGCAGTACTTC.

The chain combines TRBV27 with TRBJ2-2; D possibly corresponds to TRBD1 (6 bases). Germline V gene data show CDR1 as MNHEY and CDR2 as SMNVEV (reference sequence). V lost 7 bases and J 3 bases, leaving 24 bases between the germline ends. The CDR3 has 18 amino acids. This chain's CDR3 is CASKKYPGHVSHTGELFF. The CDR3 DNA reads TGTGCCAGCAAAAAGTACCCGGGACACGTCTCTCACACCGGGGAGCTGTTTTTT.

This chain links TRBV2 with TRBJ1-5, with unresolved D. V gave up 5 bases and J gave up 4 bases, with 6 bases separating them. Germline assignment: CDR1 SNHLY and CDR2 FYNNEI. The CDR3 is 12 residues long. CDR3 nucleotide sequence: TGTGCCAGCAGTTACAATAATCAGCCCCAGCATTTT. Protein: CASSYNNQPQHF.

This chain joins TRBV7-2 and TRBJ2-7; no definite D call. In germline, CDR1 is SGHTA, CDR2 FQGNSA. The V and J ends lost 5 bases and 3 bases respectively, with 11 bases between them. The CDR3 runs to 13 residues. DNA for the CDR3: TGTGCCAGCAGCCGAGGCTTGCGCTACGAGCAGTACTTC. It yields the protein CASSRGLRYEQYF. Combining the CDR3 with reference TRBV7-2 and TRBJ2-7 gives the whole variable domain GAGVSQSPSNKVTEKGKDVELRCDPISGHTALYWYRQSLGQGLEFLIYFQGNSAPDKSGLPSDRFSAERTGGSVSTLTIQRTQQEDSAVYLCASSRGLRYEQYFGPGTRLTVT.

The rearrangement joins TRBV6-2 or TRBV6-3 to TRBJ1-2; perhaps TRBD1 as D (5 bases). This CDR3 is 13 amino acids long. V was pared by 2 bases and J by 7 bases, with 11 bases between. Germline lookup yields CDR1 MNHEY and CDR2 SVGEGT. The CDR3 DNA reads as TGTGCCAGCAGTTACGTCCGGGGGTCTGGCTACACCTTC. It translates to CASSYVRGSGYTF.

The table lists this clonotype with a few counts. V usage is TRBV12-3 or TRBV12-4 and J usage is TRBJ2-7; 7 positions agree with TRBD1. The CDR3 is 14 residues long. The V segment lost 6 bases and the J segment 0 bases; nucleotides outside the gene matches: 5. For the CDR3, the DNA is TGTGCCAGCAGAAAACAGGGGAGCTCCTACGAGCAGTACTTC. Protein product: CASRKQGSSYEQYF.

The chain is built from TRBV10-3 and TRBJ1-1, with D unresolved. The CDR3 runs to 15 residues. Germline CDR1 reads ENHRY; CDR2 reads SYGVKD. V was cut by 7 bases and J by 1 base, with 16 bases left in between. The CDR3 loop is CAITSGHPGNTEAFF. DNA of the CDR3: TGTGCCATCACCTCGGGTCATCCGGGGAACACTGAAGCTTTCTTT.

This clonotype appeared a few times. This chain joins TRBV28 and TRBJ2-3; unclear D gene. In germline, CDR1 is MDHEN, CDR2 SYDVKM. V dropped 3 bases and J dropped 2 bases, with 12 bases sitting between them. The CDR3 has 15 residues. Here the CDR3 reads CASSFDNPPTDTQYF. CDR3 nucleotide sequence: TGTGCCAGCAGTTTTGATAATCCACCCACAGATACGCAGTATTTT.

The chain uses TRBV11-2 and TRBJ2-1; D is ambiguous. Trimming left V 1 base short and J 15 bases short, with 16 bases between. There are 13 residues in the CDR3. Germline CDR1 and CDR2: SGHAT and FQNNGV. CDR3 residues: CASSLVLDPWWFF. CDR3 sequence (DNA): TGTGCCAGCAGCTTAGTTTTAGACCCCTGGTGGTTCTTC.

The chain combines TRBV29-1 with TRBJ2-1; 8 bases align to TRBD1. CDR3 length: 13 amino acids. Trimming removed 4 bases from V and 8 bases from J; junction bases left unmatched: 7. Germline V CDR1 and CDR2: SQVTM, ANQGSEA. The CDR3: CSVVSRGPDEQFF. In DNA, the CDR3 is TGCAGCGTTGTTAGCAGGGGGCCCGATGAGCAGTTCTTC.

This clonotype was seen a handful of times. This chain links TRBV7-9 with TRBJ2-7; 12 bases fit TRBD1. V lost 5 bases and J lost 0; bases outside the gene matches: 5. Germline CDR1 SEHNR, CDR2 FQNEAQ (reference sequence). This CDR3 has 16 amino acids. The CDR3 reads CASSEGQGAHSYEQYF. DNA for the CDR3: TGTGCCAGCAGCGAGGGACAGGGGGCCCACTCCTACGAGCAGTACTTC.

The table lists this clonotype with a count of one. V usage is TRBV24-1 and J usage is TRBJ2-3; 12 bases are shared with TRBD1. Germline trimming cut 4 bases from V and 5 bases from J; bases unmatched to any gene: 12. Germline-derived CDR1 and CDR2 are KGHDR and SFDVKD. This CDR3 contains 18 residues. DNA for the CDR3: TGTGCCACCAGTGAACCTACCGGGACAGGGGGCTATGGAGATACGCAGTATTTT. Residues: CATSEPTGTGGYGDTQYF.

This chain's CDR3 is CASMTGTGGGGYTF. The CDR3 region has the DNA TGTGCCAGCATGACCGGTACAGGGGGCGGTGGCTACACCTTC. This chain uses TRBV6-2 or TRBV6-3 with TRBJ1-2; 9 positions agree with TRBD1. The CDR3 runs to 14 residues. Germline CDR1 MNHEY, CDR2 SVGEGT. Trimming took 7 bases from V and 7 from J; bases not matched to a gene: 10.

The rearrangement joins TRBV14 to TRBJ2-1; D remains unclear. V shed 1 base and J shed 6 bases, with 7 bases lying between them. In germline, CDR1 is SGHDN, CDR2 FVKESK. The CDR3 loop spans 13 amino acids. For the CDR3, the DNA is TGTGCCAGCAGCCAAGGAAGATGCAATGAGCAGTTCTTC. It yields the protein CASSQGRCNEQFF. Supplemented by reference TRBV14 and TRBJ2-1, the full variable domain reads EAGVTQFPSHSVIEKGQTVTLRCDPISGHDNLYWYRRVMGKEIKFLLHFVKESKQDESGMPNNRFLAERTGGTYSTLKVQPAELEDSGVYFCASSQGRCNEQFFGPGTRLTVL.

The genes are TRBV7-9 and TRBJ2-1; 7 nucleotides agree with TRBD1. There are 14 residues in the CDR3. Germline V CDR1 and CDR2: SEHNR, FQNEAQ (reference sequence). V was pared by 5 bases and J by 6 bases, with 7 bases of the junction left unmatched. CDR3 sequence: CASSPRDSFNEQFF. The CDR3 nucleotides read TGTGCCAGCAGCCCCCGGGACAGTTTCAATGAGCAGTTCTTC.

The rearrangement links TRBV7-2 to TRBJ2-2; perhaps D is TRBD1 or TRBD2 (5 bases each). CDR1 and CDR2 (germline): SGHTA, FQGNSA. CDR3 length: 15 residues. V lost 6 bases and J 2 bases, leaving 13 bases between the germline ends. The CDR3 region is CASRPPGANTGELFF. In DNA form, the CDR3 reads TGTGCCAGCAGACCGCCCGGGGCTAACACCGGGGAGCTGTTTTTT.

The chain carries TRBV6-6 and TRBJ2-1, with D perhaps TRBD2 (6 bases). This CDR3 has 16 residues. The V and J ends lost 6 bases and 0 bases respectively, with 15 bases between them. Germline CDR1 is MNHNY and CDR2 is SVGAGI (reference sequence). CDR3 sequence: CASSLSTSISYNEQFF. DNA for the CDR3: TGTGCCAGCAGCCTTTCTACTAGCATCTCCTACAATGAGCAGTTCTTC.

The chain is built from TRBV9 and TRBJ2-2; D is perhaps TRBD2 (5 bases). The CDR3 runs to 16 residues. Germline V gene sequence: CDR1 SGDLS, CDR2 YYNGEE. The V and J ends lost 3 bases and 3 bases respectively, with 15 bases between them. CDR3 in amino acids: CASSAGLARDTGELFF. CDR3 in DNA: TGTGCCAGCAGCGCCGGACTGGCTCGCGACACCGGGGAGCTGTTTTTT.

The chain joins TRBV20-1 to TRBJ2-4; 11 bases map to TRBD1. Germline trimming cut 3 bases from V and 0 bases from J; bases unmatched to any gene: 10. Germline V CDR1 and CDR2: DFQATT, SNEGSKA (reference sequence). The CDR3 consists of 18 residues. CDR3 sequence reads: CSARVGTGGSIAKNIQYF. DNA of the CDR3: TGCAGTGCTAGGGTGGGGACAGGGGGTTCGATAGCCAAAAACATTCAGTACTTC.